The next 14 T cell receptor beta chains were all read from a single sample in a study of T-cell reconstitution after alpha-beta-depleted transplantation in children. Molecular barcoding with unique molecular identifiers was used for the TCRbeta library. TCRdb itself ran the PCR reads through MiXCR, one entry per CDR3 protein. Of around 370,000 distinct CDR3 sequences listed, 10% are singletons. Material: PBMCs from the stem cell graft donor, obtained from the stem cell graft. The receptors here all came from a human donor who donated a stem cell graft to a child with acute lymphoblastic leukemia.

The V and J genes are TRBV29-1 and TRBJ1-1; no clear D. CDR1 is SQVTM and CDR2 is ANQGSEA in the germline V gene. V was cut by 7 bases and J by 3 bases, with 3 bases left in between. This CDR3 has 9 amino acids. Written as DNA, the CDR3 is TGCAGCGCGGACACTGAAGCTTTCTTT. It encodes CSADTEAFF.

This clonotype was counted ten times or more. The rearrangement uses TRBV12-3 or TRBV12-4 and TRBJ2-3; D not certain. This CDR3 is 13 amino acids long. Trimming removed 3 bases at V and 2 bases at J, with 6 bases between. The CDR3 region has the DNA TGTGCCAGCAGTTTCTTGCCCACAGATACGCAGTATTTT. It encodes CASSFLPTDTQYF.

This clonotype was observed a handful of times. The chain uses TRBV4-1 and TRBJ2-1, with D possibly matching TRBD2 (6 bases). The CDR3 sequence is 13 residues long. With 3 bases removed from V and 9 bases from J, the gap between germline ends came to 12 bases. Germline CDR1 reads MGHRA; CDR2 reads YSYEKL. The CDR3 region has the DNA TGCGCCAGCAGCCAGGGGGGACCTTCTGAGCAGTTCTTC. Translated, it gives CASSQGGPSEQFF.

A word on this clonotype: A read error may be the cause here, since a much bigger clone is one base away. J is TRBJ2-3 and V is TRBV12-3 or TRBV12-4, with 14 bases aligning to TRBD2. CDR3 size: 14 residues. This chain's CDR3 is CASRTSGRSDPQYF. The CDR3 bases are TGTGCCAGCCGGACTAGCGGGAGGTCAGATCCGCAGTATTTT.

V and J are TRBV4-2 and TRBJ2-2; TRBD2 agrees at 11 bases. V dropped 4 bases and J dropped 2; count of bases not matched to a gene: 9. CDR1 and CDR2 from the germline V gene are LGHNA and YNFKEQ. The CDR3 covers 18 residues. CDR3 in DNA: TGTGCCAGCAGCCCGGCTCCTAGCGGGAGGAGAAACACCGGGGAGCTGTTTTTT. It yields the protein CASSPAPSGRRNTGELFF.

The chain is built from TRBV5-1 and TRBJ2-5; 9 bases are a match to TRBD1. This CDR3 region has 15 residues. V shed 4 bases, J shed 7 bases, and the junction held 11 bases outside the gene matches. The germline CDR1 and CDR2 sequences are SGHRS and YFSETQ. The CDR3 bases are TGCGCCAGCAGCGCCCGGGACAGGGTGGATGGGACCCAGTACTTC. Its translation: CASSARDRVDGTQYF.

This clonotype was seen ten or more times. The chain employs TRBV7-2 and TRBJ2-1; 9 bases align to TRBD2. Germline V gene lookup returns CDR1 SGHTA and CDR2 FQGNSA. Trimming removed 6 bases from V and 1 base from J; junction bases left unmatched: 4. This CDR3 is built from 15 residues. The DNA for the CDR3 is TGTGCCAGCAGGTTTAGCGGGAGTTCCTACAATGAGCAGTTCTTC. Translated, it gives CASRFSGSSYNEQFF.

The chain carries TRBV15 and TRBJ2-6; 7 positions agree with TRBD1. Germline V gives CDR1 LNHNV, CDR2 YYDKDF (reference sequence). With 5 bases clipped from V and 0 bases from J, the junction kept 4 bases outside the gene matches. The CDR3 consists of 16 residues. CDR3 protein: CATSAGTASGANVLTF. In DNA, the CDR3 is TGTGCCACCAGCGCTGGGACAGCCTCTGGGGCCAACGTCCTGACTTTC.

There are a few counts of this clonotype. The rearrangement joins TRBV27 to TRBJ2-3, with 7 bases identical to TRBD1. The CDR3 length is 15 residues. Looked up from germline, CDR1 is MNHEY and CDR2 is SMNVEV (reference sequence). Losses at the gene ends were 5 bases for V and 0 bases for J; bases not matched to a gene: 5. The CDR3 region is CASSPSGQSTDTQYF. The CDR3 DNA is TGTGCCAGCAGTCCCTCGGGACAGAGCACAGATACGCAGTATTTT.

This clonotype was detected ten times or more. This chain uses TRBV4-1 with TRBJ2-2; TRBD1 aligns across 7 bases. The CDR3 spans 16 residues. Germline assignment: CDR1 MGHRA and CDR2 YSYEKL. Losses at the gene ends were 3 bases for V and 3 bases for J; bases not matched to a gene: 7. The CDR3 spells CASSHILTGHTGELFF. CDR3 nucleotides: TGCGCCAGCAGCCATATACTGACAGGGCACACCGGGGAGCTGTTTTTT.

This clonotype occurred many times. The CDR3 coding sequence is TGCGCCAGCAGCTTGGCCGACAGGTACACTGAAGCTTTCTTT. Encoded protein: CASSLADRYTEAFF. The chain combines TRBV5-1 with TRBJ1-1; D is possibly TRBD1 (6 bases). The CDR3 consists of 14 residues. The V and J ends lost 0 bases and 3 bases respectively, with 9 bases between them. Germline CDR1 and CDR2: SGHRS and YFSETQ.

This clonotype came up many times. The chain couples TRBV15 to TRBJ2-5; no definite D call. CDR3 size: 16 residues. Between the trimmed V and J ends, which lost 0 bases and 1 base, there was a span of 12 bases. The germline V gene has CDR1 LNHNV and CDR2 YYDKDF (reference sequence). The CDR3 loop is CATSRDRSVFQETQYF. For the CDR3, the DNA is TGTGCCACCAGCAGAGATAGGTCCGTGTTCCAAGAGACCCAGTACTTC.

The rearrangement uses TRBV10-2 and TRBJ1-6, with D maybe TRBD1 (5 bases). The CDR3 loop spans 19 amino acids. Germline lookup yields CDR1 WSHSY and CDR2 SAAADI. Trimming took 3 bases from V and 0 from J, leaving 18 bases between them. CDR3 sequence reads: CASSDHFQGPSSYNSPLHF. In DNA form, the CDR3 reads TGCGCCAGCAGTGACCATTTTCAGGGCCCGAGCTCCTATAATTCACCCCTCCACTTT.

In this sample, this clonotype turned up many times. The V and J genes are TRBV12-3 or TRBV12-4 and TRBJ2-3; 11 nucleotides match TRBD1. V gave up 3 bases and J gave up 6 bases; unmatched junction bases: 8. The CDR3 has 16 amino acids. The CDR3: CASSFERGQGEDTQYF. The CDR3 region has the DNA TGTGCCAGCAGTTTCGAGAGGGGACAGGGGGAGGATACGCAGTATTTT.